This is a list of T cell receptor beta chains from one sample in a study of response to subunit inactivated influenza vaccine. TCRdb fed the RT-PCR reads into MiXCR, producing one record per CDR3 protein. Of around 200,000 distinct CDR3 sequences in the sample, about an eighth were seen once. This material consisted of CD8+ T cells sorted from PBMCs, taken less than 6 days after vaccination. These receptors originate from a man aged 50 or older who received an inactivated influenza vaccine. Each CDR3 is given with its conserved first and last residue. D genes are given only for firm matches. Some rows have no size entry. The others give once, few or many, or a class for an expanded clone.

V	size	D	J	CDR3	DNA
TRBV28	NA	TRBD2	TRBJ2-3	CASSSASGGRSTDTQYF	TGTGCCAGCAGTTCGGCTAGCGGGGGGCGAAGCACAGATACGCAGTATTTT
TRBV11-2	few	NA	TRBJ2-4	CASSLTLAKNIQYF	TGTGCCAGCAGCTTAACTTTAGCCAAAAACATTCAGTACTTC
TRBV20-1	NA	NA	TRBJ2-7	CSASLHPRDPNEQYF	TGCAGTGCTAGCCTCCATCCCAGGGATCCCAACGAGCAGTACTTC
TRBV6-2/TRBV6-3	few	NA	TRBJ1-4	CASSYLDIPTNEKLFF	TGTGCCAGCAGTTACTTGGACATCCCAACTAATGAAAAACTGTTTTTT
TRBV12-5	NA	NA	TRBJ2-1	CASGLSQSSYNEQFF	TGTGCTAGTGGTTTGTCACAGAGCTCCTACAATGAGCAGTTCTTC
TRBV12-5	NA	TRBD2	TRBJ2-7	CASAPRGENSYEQYF	TGTGCTAGTGCCCCCCGGGGGGAGAACTCCTACGAGCAGTACTTC
TRBV27	NA	TRBD2	TRBJ2-1	CASSSAGPIYNEQFF	TGTGCCAGCAGCTCAGCGGGACCGATCTACAATGAGCAGTTCTTC
TRBV29-1	NA	NA	TRBJ1-4	CSVVNTGINEKLFF	TGCAGCGTTGTTAATACAGGCATTAATGAAAAACTGTTTTTT
TRBV24-1	few	NA	TRBJ1-5	CATSDWGSGQPQHF	TGTGCCACCAGTGATTGGGGGAGTGGTCAGCCCCAGCATTTT
TRBV6-5	NA	NA	TRBJ2-5	CASSYSLAQETQYF	TGTGCCAGCAGTTACTCGTTGGCCCAAGAGACCCAGTACTTC
TRBV7-8	many	NA	TRBJ2-1	CASSFSGVSYNEQFF	TGTGCCAGCAGCTTTTCCGGGGTCTCCTACAATGAGCAGTTCTTC
TRBV12-3/TRBV12-4	few	NA	TRBJ2-2	CASSLGEHGELFF	TGTGCCAGCAGTTTGGGAGAACACGGGGAGCTGTTTTTT
TRBV5-1	NA	NA	TRBJ2-7	CASSSPDRHEQYF	TGCGCCAGCAGCTCCCCGGACAGACACGAGCAGTACTTC
TRBV7-9	many	NA	TRBJ1-1	CASSPRQVQGYTEAFF	TGTGCCAGCAGCCCTAGGCAGGTGCAGGGTTACACTGAAGCTTTCTTT
TRBV11-2	many	NA	TRBJ2-3	CASSSPHSGVASTDTQYF	TGTGCCAGCAGCTCACCTCATTCAGGGGTGGCTAGCACAGATACGCAGTATTTT
TRBV6-1	NA	TRBD1	TRBJ2-7	CASSRDRGGYEQYF	TGTGCCAGCAGCCGGGACAGGGGGGGATACGAGCAGTACTTC
TRBV2	few	TRBD2	TRBJ2-7	CASSPTSGGQNEQYF	TGTGCCAGCAGTCCGACTAGCGGGGGTCAGAACGAGCAGTACTTC
TRBV4-1	few	TRBD2	TRBJ2-5	CASSQVGGGQETQYF	TGCGCCAGCAGCCAAGTGGGCGGGGGGCAAGAGACCCAGTACTTC
TRBV28	NA	NA	TRBJ2-3	CASNGRQGHEDTQYF	TGTGCCAGCAACGGTCGGCAGGGTCATGAAGATACGCAGTATTTT
TRBV5-6	many	NA	TRBJ1-1	CASSFGTGTEAFF	TGTGCCAGCAGCTTTGGGACGGGTACTGAAGCTTTCTTT